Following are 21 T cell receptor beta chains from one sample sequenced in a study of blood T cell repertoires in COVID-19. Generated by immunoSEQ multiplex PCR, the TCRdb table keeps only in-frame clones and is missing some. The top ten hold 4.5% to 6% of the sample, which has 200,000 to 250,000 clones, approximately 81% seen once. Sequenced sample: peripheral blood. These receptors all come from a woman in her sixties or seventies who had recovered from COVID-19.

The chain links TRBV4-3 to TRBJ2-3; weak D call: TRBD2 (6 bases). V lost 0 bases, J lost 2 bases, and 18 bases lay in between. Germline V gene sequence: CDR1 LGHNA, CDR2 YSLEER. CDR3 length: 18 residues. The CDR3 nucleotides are TGCGCCAGCAGCCAAGATCGGGCTAGCGCAAATCCCACAGATACGCAGTATTTT. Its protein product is CASSQDRASANPTDTQYF.

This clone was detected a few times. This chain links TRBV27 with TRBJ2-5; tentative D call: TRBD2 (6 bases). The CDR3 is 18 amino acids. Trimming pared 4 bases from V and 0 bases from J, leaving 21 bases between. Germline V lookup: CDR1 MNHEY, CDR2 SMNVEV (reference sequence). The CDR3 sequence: CASSSKPPGLGYQETQYF. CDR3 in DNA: TGTGCCAGCAGTTCTAAACCGCCGGGACTCGGGTACCAAGAGACCCAGTACTTC.

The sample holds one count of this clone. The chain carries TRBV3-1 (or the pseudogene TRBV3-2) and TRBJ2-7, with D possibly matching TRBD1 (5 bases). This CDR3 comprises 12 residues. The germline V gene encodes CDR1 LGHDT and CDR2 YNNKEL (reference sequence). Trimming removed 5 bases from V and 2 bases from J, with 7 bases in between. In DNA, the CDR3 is TGTGCCAGCAGCGGACAAACCTACGAGCAGTACTTC. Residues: CASSGQTYEQYF.

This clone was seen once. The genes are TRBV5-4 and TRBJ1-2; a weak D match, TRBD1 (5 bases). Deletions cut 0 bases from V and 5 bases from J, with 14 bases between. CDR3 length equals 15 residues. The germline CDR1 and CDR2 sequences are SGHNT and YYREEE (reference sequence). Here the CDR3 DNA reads TGTGCCAGCAGCTTGGAGGGCAGGGTGAGGTATGGCTACACCTTC. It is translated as CASSLEGRVRYGYTF.

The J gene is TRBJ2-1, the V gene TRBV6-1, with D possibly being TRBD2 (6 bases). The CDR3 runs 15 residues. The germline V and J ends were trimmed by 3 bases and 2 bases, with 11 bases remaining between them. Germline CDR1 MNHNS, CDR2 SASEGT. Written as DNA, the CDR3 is TGTGCCAGCAGTGACGACGGGGGAACCTACAATGAGCAGTTCTTC. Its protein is CASSDDGGTYNEQFF.

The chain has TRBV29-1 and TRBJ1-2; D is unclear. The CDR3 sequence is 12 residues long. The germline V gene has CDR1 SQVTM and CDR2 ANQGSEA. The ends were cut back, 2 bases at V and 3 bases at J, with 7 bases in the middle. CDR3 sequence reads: CSVEPRDYGYTF. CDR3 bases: TGCAGCGTTGAACCCCGGGACTATGGCTACACCTTC. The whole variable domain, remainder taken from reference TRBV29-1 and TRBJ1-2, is SAVISQKPSRDICQRGTSLTIQCQVDSQVTMMFWYRQQPGQSLTLIATANQGSEATYESGFVIDKFPISRPNLTFSTLTVSNMSPEDSSIYLCSVEPRDYGYTFGSGTRLTVV.

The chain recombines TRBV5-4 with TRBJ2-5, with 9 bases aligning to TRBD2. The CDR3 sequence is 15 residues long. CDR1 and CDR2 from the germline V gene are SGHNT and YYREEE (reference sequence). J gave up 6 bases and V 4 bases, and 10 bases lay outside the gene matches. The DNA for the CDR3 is TGTGCCAGCAGCCGTCGGGCGGGGGGGCGAAAGACCCAGTACTTC. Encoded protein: CASSRRAGGRKTQYF.

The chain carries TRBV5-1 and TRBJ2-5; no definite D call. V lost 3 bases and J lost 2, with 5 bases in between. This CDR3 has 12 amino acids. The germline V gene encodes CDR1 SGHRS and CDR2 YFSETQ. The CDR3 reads CASSWQQETQYF. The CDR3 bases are TGCGCCAGCAGCTGGCAGCAAGAGACCCAGTACTTC.

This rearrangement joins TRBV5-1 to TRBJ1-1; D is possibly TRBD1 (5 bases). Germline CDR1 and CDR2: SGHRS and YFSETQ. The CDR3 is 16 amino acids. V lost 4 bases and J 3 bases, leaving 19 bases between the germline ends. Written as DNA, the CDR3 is TGCGCCAGCAGCGGGAGCGGGGCCTTCGGAGACACTGAAGCTTTCTTT. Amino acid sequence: CASSGSGAFGDTEAFF.

The CDR3 region is CASRRDRGSTEAFF. The CDR3 coding sequence is TGTGCCAGCAGACGGGACAGAGGGAGCACTGAAGCTTTCTTT. The V gene is TRBV9, the J gene TRBJ1-1; 7 nucleotides agree with TRBD1. J lost 4 bases, V lost 5 bases, and 8 bases had no gene match. From germline, CDR1 is SGDLS and CDR2 YYNGEE. This CDR3 is 14 amino acids long.

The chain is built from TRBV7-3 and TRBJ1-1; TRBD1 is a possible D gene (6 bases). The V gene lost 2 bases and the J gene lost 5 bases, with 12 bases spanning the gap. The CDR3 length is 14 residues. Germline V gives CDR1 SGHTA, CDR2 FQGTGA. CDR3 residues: CASSLGGTGTEAFF. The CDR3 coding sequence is TGTGCCAGCAGCTTAGGGGGTACAGGGACTGAAGCTTTCTTT.

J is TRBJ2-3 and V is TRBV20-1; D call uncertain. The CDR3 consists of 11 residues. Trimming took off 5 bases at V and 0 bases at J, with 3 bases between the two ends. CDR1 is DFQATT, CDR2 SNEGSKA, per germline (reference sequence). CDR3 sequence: CSASSTDTQYF. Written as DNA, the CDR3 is TGCAGTGCTTCTAGCACAGATACGCAGTATTTT.

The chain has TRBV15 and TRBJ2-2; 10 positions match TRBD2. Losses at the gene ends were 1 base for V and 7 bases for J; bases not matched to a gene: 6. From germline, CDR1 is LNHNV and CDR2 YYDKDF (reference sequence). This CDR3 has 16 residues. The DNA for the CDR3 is TGTGCCACCAGCAGAGCTCGGACTAGCGGAAGCGGGGAGCTGTTTTTT. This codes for CATSRARTSGSGELFF.

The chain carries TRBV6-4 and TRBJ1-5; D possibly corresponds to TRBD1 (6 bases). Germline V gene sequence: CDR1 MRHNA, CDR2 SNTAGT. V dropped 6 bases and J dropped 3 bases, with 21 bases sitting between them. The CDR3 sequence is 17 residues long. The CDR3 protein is CASRTGDTFCDNQPQHF. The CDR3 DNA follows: TGTGCCAGCAGGACTGGGGACACCTTCTGTGACAATCAGCCCCAGCATTTT.

As DNA, the CDR3 is TGTGCCAGCAGAGGGACACCGAACACCGGGGAGCTGTTTTTT. Translating gives CASRGTPNTGELFF. This rearrangement joins TRBV7-3 to TRBJ2-2; D is perhaps TRBD1 (6 bases). Germline loops: CDR1 SGHTA, CDR2 FQGTGA. CDR3 length equals 14 residues. V shed 6 bases and J shed 0 bases, with 8 bases lying between them.

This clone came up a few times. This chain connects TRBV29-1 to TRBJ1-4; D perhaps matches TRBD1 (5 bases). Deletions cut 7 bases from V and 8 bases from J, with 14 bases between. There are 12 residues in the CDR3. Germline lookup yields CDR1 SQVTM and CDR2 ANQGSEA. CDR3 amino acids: CSAGGVREKLFF. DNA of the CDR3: TGCAGCGCTGGAGGGGTAAGGGAAAAACTGTTTTTT.

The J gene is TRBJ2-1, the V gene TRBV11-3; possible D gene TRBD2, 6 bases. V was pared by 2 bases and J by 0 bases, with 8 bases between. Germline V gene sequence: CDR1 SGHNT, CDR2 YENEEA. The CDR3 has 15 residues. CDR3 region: CASSLRGSSYNEQFF. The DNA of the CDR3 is TGTGCCAGCAGCTTACGGGGGAGCTCCTACAATGAGCAGTTCTTC.

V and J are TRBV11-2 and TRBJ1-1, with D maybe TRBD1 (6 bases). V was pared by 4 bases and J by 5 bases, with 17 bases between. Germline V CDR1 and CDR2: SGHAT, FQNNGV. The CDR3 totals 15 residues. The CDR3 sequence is CASSSGTGLGTEAFF. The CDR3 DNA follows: TGTGCCAGCAGCTCGGGAACAGGGTTGGGAACTGAAGCTTTCTTT.

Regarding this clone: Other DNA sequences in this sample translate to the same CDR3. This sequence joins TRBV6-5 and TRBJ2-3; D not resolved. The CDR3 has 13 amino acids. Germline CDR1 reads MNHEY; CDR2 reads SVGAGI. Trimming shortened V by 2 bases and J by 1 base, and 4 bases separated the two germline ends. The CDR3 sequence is CASSYPGTDTQYF. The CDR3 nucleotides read TGTGCCAGCAGTTACCCTGGCACAGATACGCAGTATTTT.

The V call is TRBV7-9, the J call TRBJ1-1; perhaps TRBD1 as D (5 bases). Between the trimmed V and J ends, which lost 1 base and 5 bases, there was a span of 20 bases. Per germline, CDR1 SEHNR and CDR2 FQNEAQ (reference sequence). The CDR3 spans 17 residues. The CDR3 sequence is CASSLGGSRVVGTEAFF. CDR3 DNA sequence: TGTGCCAGCAGCTTAGGGGGCTCTAGGGTGGTAGGGACTGAAGCTTTCTTT. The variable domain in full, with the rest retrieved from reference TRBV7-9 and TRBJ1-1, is DTGVSQNPRHKITKRGQNVTFRCDPISEHNRLYWYRQTLGQGPEFLTYFQNEAQLEKSRLLSDRFSAERPKGSFSTLEIQRTEQGDSAMYLCASSLGGSRVVGTEAFFGQGTRLTVV.

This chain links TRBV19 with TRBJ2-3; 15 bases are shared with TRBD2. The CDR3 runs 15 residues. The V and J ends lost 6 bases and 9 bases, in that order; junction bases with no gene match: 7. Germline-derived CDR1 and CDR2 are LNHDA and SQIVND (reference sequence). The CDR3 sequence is CASSNGLAGGQTQYF. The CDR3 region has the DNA TGTGCCAGTAGCAACGGACTAGCGGGGGGGCAGACGCAGTATTTT.